Listed below are T cell receptor beta chains from one sample, sequenced in a study of neurological immune-mediated disorders. TCRdb itself ran the 5' RACE reads through MiXCR, one entry per CDR3 protein. The sample has 50,000 to 70,000 distinct CDR3 sequences; 3.4% are singletons. Source material: PBMCs. These receptors were collected from a man aged 35-49 years with multiple sclerosis. The CDR3 runs from the conserved cysteine through the conserved F or W. A D gene is named only where the DNA matches it firmly. Size is stated as once, few, many, or a class for an expanded clone.

j_gene,v_gene,abundance,d_gene,CDR3aa,CDR3nt
TRBJ1-1,TRBV20-1,many,.,CSARDLAGSTEAFF,TGCAGTGCTAGAGATCTGGCAGGGAGTACTGAAGCTTTCTTT
TRBJ2-4,TRBV6-1,many,TRBD1,CASSEVTGASPGRIQYF,TGTGCCAGCAGTGAAGTGACAGGGGCCTCTCCTGGGCGGATTCAGTACTTC
TRBJ2-3,TRBV7-2,many,.,CASSGGLTDTQYF,TGTGCCAGCAGCGGTGGACTAACAGATACGCAGTATTTT
TRBJ1-5,TRBV2,many,TRBD1,CASSYSTGEGQPQHF,TGTGCCAGCAGTTATTCAACAGGGGAGGGTCAGCCCCAGCATTTT
TRBJ1-2,TRBV11-2,many,TRBD1,CASSLINRGLDGYTF,TGTGCCAGCAGCTTAATTAACAGGGGGCTAGATGGCTACACCTTC
TRBJ2-5,TRBV30,many,.,CAWGIQETQYF,TGTGCCTGGGGCATTCAAGAGACCCAGTACTTC
TRBJ2-1,TRBV7-9,many,.,CASGFSGGRRGNEQFF,TGTGCCAGCGGTTTTTCGGGCGGGAGAAGGGGGAATGAGCAGTTCTTC
TRBJ1-6,TRBV19,many,.,CASSWEGHSPLHF,TGTGCCAGTAGTTGGGAAGGTCATTCACCCCTCCACTTT
TRBJ1-2,TRBV12-3/TRBV12-4,many,.,CASVEETGPWTF,TGTGCCAGCGTTGAGGAGACAGGACCCTGGACCTTC
TRBJ2-7,TRBV27,many,.,CPRIEQYF,TGTCCCCGAATTGAGCAGTACTTC
TRBJ1-4,TRBV7-9,many,TRBD1,CASSLGQGREKLFF,TGTGCCAGCAGCTTGGGACAGGGCCGTGAAAAACTGTTTTTT
TRBJ2-7,TRBV11-2,many,.,CASSSSIYEQYF,TGTGCCAGCAGCTCCTCTATCTACGAGCAGTACTTC
TRBJ2-7,TRBV27,many,.,CASSLRGLGQQYF,TGTGCCAGCAGTTTACGCGGTCTTGGGCAGCAGTACTTC
TRBJ2-1,TRBV25-1,few,TRBD2,CASRGGTSGPYNEQFF,TGTGCCAGCAGAGGAGGGACTAGCGGACCCTACAATGAGCAGTTCTTC
TRBJ1-2,TRBV3-1,few,.,CASSPLLGSNYGYTF,TGTGCCAGCAGCCCCCTGCTGGGGTCCAACTATGGCTACACCTTC
TRBJ2-1,TRBV7-6,many,.,CASSLIGGGSYNEQFF,TGTGCCAGCAGCTTAATAGGTGGGGGCTCCTACAATGAGCAGTTCTTC
TRBJ1-2,TRBV12-3/TRBV12-4,many,.,CASSLSFLAIKSSGWTF,TGTGCCAGCAGTTTATCCTTCCTGGCTATAAAAAGTTCAGGGTGGACCTTC
TRBJ1-6,TRBV20-1,many,.,CSASSQGNSPLHF,TGCAGTGCTAGCAGCCAGGGGAATTCACCCCTCCACTTT
TRBJ2-3,TRBV20-1,many,.,CSARDRDWGEYF,TGCAGTGCTAGAGATCGAGACTGGGGAGAGTATTTT
TRBJ2-3,TRBV7-9,many,.,CASSFGYLQYF,TGTGCCAGCAGCTTTGGATACCTGCAGTATTTT
TRBJ1-2,TRBV20-1,many,.,CSARDSPSGYTF,TGCAGTGCTAGAGATAGCCCGAGTGGCTACACCTTC
TRBJ2-1,TRBV28,many,.,CASTWGLGSYNEQFF,TGTGCCAGCACCTGGGGCCTGGGATCCTACAATGAGCAGTTCTTC
TRBJ1-1,TRBV6-5,many,.,CASSYSGTANTEAFF,TGTGCCAGCAGTTACTCGGGGACGGCGAACACTGAAGCTTTCTTT
TRBJ2-5,TRBV29-1,many,.,CSVEAHQETQYF,TGCAGCGTTGAGGCCCACCAAGAGACCCAGTACTTC
TRBJ2-2,TRBV5-1,many,.,CASSSGQPNTGELFF,TGCGCCAGCAGCTCCGGACAGCCGAACACCGGGGAGCTGTTTTTT
TRBJ1-1,TRBV5-1,many,.,CASTQNDRNTEAFF,TGCGCCAGCACCCAGAATGACAGGAACACTGAAGCTTTCTTT
TRBJ2-1,TRBV9,many,.,CASSLHSRRGYEQFF,TGTGCCAGCAGCCTCCACTCTCGCAGAGGCTATGAGCAGTTCTTC
TRBJ2-7,TRBV9,many,.,CASSAGTVLDEQYF,TGTGCCAGCAGCGCCGGGACGGTCCTCGACGAGCAGTACTTC
TRBJ2-7,TRBV10-2,many,TRBD1,CASSAGTVSLDF,TGCGCCAGCAGTGCGGGGACAGTCTCTCTTGACTTC
TRBJ2-7,TRBV20-1,many,.,CSARGPSGLNEQYF,TGCAGTGCTAGAGGCCCCAGCGGGCTAAACGAGCAGTACTTC
TRBJ2-1,TRBV10-3,many,TRBD2,CAMRSGRAGYEQFF,TGTGCCATGAGGAGCGGGAGGGCCGGCTATGAGCAGTTCTTC
TRBJ2-5,TRBV20-1,many,TRBD1,CSAAKTGERETQYF,TGCAGTGCGGCAAAGACAGGGGAGAGGGAGACCCAGTACTTC
TRBJ1-5,TRBV6-1,many,.,CASSGGRGGRQPQHF,TGTGCCAGCAGTGGTGGGCGCGGGGGGCGGCAGCCCCAGCATTTT
TRBJ2-7,TRBV5-1,many,.,CASSDQRGHYEQYF,TGCGCCAGCAGTGACCAACGGGGGCATTACGAGCAGTACTTC
TRBJ1-5,TRBV12-3/TRBV12-4,many,.,CASSGSNSNQPQHF,TGTGCCAGCAGTGGCAGCAATAGCAATCAGCCCCAGCATTTT
TRBJ2-7,TRBV6-6,many,.,CASSYSGRERYEQYF,TGTGCCAGCAGTTACTCAGGCAGGGAAAGGTACGAGCAGTACTTC